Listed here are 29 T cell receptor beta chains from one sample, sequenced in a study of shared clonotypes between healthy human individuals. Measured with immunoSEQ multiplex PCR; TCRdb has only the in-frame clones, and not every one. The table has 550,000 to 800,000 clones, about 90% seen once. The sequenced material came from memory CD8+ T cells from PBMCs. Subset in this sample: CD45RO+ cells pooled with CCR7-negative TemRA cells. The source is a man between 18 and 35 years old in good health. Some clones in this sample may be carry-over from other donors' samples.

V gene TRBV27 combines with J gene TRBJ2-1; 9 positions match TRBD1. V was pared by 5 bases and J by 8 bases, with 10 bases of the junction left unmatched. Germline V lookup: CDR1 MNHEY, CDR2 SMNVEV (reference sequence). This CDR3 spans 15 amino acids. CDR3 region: CASSTPGQGIDEQFF. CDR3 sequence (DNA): TGTGCCAGCAGTACCCCGGGACAGGGTATCGATGAGCAGTTCTTC.

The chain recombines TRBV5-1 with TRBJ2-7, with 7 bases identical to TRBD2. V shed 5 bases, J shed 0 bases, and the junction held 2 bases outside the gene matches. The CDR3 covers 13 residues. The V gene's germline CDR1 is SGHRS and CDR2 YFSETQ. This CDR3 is CASSSSGSYEQYF. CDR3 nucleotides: TGCGCCAGCAGTTCTAGCGGCTCCTACGAGCAGTACTTC. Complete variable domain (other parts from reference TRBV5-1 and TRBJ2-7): KAGVTQTPRYLIKTRGQQVTLSCSPISGHRSVSWYQQTPGQGLQFLFEYFSETQRNKGNFPGRFSGRQFSNSRSEMNVSTLELGDSALYLCASSSSGSYEQYFGPGTRLTVT.

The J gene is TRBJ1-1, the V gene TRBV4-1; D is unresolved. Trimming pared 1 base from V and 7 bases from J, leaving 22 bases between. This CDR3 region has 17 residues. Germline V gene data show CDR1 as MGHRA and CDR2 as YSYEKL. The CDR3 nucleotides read TGCGCCAGCAGCCAAGCCCCTTCTACACAGCCCATGCGTGAAGCTTTCTTT. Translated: CASSQAPSTQPMREAFF.

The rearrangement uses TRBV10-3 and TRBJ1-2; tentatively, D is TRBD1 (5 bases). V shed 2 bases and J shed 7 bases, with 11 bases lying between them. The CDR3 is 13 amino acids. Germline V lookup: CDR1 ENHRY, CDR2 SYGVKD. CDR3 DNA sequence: TGTGCCATCAGTGAGGGGGGTCTGGGTGGCTACACCTTC. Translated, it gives CAISEGGLGGYTF.

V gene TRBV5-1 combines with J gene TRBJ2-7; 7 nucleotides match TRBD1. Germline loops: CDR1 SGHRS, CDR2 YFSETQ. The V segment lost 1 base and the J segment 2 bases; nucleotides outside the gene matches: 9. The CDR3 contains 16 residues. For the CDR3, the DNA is TGCGCCAGCAGCTTGATTCCGGGACAGATAACCTACGAGCAGTACTTC. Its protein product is CASSLIPGQITYEQYF.

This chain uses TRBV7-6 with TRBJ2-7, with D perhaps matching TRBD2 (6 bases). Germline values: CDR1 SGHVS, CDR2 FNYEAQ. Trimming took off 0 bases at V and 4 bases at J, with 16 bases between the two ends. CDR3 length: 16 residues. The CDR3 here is CASSLARDSVLYEQYF. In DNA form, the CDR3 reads TGTGCCAGCAGCTTAGCGCGGGACTCGGTCCTTTACGAGCAGTACTTC.

CDR3: CASSHKLGSEQYF. In nucleotides, the CDR3 is TGTGCCAGCAGCCATAAGTTAGGGTCCGAGCAGTACTTC. This chain links TRBV4-2 with TRBJ2-7; unclear D gene. The germline CDR1 and CDR2 sequences are LGHNA and YNFKEQ. The CDR3 has 13 amino acids. Trimming removed 3 bases from V and 6 bases from J, with 12 bases in between.

The CDR3 DNA reads as TGTGCCAGTAGCTCCTCTGGCTCCCGGGACACCATATATTTT. Encoded protein: CASSSSGSRDTIYF. This chain connects TRBV19 to TRBJ1-3; D unresolved. There are 14 residues in the CDR3. Trimming removed 6 bases at V and 8 bases at J, with 17 bases between. The germline V gene has CDR1 LNHDA and CDR2 SQIVND (reference sequence).

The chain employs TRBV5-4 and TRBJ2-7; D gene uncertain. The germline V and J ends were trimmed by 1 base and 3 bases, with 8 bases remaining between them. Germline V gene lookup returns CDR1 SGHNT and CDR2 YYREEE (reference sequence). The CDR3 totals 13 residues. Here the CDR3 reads CASSLFIHYEQYF. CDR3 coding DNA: TGTGCCAGCAGCTTGTTCATCCACTACGAGCAGTACTTC.

This CDR3 is CASSVAARGLGEQFF. The CDR3 DNA reads TGTGCCAGCAGCGTAGCAGCACGGGGATTAGGTGAGCAGTTCTTC. The genes are TRBV9 and TRBJ2-1; D possibly corresponds to TRBD2 (5 bases). CDR3 length equals 15 residues. The germline V gene encodes CDR1 SGDLS and CDR2 YYNGEE. The V gene lost 0 bases and the J gene lost 9 bases, with 16 bases spanning the gap.

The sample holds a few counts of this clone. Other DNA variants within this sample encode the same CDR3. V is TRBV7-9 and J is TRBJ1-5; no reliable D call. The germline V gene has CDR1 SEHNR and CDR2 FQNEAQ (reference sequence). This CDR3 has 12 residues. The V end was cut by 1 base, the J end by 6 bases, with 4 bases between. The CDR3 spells CASSLGGQPQHF. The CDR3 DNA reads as TGTGCCAGCAGCTTAGGAGGTCAGCCCCAGCATTTT.

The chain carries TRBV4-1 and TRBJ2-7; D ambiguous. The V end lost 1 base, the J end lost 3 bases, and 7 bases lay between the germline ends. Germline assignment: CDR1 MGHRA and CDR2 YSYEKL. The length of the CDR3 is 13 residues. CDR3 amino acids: CASSQAKNYEQYF. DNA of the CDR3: TGCGCCAGCAGCCAAGCGAAGAACTACGAGCAGTACTTC.

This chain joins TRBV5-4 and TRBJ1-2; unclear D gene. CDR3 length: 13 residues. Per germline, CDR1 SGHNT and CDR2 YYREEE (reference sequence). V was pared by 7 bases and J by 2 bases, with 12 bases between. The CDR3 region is CASAPTQNYGYTF. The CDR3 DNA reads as TGTGCCAGCGCCCCTACACAAAACTATGGCTACACCTTC. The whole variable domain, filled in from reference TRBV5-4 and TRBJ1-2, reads ETGVTQSPTHLIKTRGQQVTLRCSSQSGHNTVSWYQQALGQGPQFIFQYYREEENGRGNFPPRFSGLQFPNYSSELNVNALELDDSALYLCASAPTQNYGYTFGSGTRLTVV.

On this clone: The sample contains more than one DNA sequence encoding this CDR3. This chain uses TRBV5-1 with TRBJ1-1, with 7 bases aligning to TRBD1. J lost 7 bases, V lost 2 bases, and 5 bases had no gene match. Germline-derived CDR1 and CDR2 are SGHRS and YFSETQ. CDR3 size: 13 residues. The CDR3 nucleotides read TGCGCCAGCAGCTTCCCACAGGGGAGTGAAGCTTTCTTT. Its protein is CASSFPQGSEAFF.

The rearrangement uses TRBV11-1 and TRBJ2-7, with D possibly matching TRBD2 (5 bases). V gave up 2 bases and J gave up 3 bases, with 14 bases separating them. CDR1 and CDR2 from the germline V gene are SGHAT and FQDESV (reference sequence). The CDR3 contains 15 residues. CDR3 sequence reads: CASSLYAGGVYEQYF. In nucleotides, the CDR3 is TGTGCCAGCAGCTTATATGCGGGCGGTGTCTACGAGCAGTACTTC.

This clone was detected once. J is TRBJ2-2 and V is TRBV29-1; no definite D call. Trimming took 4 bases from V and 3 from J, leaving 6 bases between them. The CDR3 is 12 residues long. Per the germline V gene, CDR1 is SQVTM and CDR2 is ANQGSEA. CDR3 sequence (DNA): TGCAGCGTTGTGAAGGACACCGGGGAGCTGTTTTTT. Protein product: CSVVKDTGELFF.

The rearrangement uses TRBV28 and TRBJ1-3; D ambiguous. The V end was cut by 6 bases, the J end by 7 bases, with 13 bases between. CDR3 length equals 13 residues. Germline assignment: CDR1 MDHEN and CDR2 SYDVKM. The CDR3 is CASSDPRLNTIYF. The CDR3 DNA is TGTGCCAGCAGCGACCCCCGGCTGAACACCATATATTTT.

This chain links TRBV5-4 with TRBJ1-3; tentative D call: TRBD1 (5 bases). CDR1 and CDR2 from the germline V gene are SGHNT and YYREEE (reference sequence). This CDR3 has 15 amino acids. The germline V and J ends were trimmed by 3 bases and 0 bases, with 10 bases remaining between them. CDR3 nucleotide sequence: TGTGCCAGCAGCTCCCAGGGACGCTCTGGAAACACCATATATTTT. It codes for CASSSQGRSGNTIYF.

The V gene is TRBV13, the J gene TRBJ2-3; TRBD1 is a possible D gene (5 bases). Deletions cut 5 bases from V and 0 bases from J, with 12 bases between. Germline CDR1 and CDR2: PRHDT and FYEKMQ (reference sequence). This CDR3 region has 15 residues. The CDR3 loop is CASSTRTSSTDTQYF. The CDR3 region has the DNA TGTGCCAGCAGCACCAGGACAAGCAGCACAGATACGCAGTATTTT. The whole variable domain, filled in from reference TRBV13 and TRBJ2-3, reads AAGVIQSPRHLIKEKRETATLKCYPIPRHDTVYWYQQGPGQDPQFLISFYEKMQSDKGSIPDRFSAQQFSDYHSELNMSSLELGDSALYFCASSTRTSSTDTQYFGPGTRLTVL.

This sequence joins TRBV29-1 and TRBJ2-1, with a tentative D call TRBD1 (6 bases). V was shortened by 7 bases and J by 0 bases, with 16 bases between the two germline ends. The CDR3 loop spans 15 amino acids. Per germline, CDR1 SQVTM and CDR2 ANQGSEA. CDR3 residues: CSAGPQGRSYNEQFF. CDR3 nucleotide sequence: TGCAGCGCGGGGCCACAGGGTCGCTCCTACAATGAGCAGTTCTTC.

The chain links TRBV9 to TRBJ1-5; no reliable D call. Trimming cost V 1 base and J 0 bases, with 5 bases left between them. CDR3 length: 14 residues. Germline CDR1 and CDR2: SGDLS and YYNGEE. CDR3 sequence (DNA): TGTGCCAGCAGCGTAAGTGGTAGCAATCAGCCCCAGCATTTT. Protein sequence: CASSVSGSNQPQHF.

The CDR3 region has the DNA TGTGCCATCGGGGAGAACTCCTACGAGCAGTACTTC. Its translation is CAIGENSYEQYF. The genes are TRBV10-3 and TRBJ2-7; perhaps TRBD2 as D (5 bases). This CDR3 region has 12 residues. The germline CDR1 and CDR2 sequences are ENHRY and SYGVKD. Trimming stripped 8 bases from V and 0 bases from J, with 8 bases between.

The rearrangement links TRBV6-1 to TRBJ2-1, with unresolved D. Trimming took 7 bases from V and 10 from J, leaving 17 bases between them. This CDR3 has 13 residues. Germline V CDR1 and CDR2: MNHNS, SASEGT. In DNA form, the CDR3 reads TGTGCCAGCACCCTACTTAGGTTCGTCGAGCAGTTCTTC. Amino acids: CASTLLRFVEQFF.

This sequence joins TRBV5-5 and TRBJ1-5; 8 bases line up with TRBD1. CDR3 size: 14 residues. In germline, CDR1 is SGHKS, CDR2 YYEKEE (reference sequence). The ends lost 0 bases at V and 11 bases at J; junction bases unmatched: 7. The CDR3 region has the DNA TGTGCCAGCAGCTTGGGGACAGGGATCGGGACCCAGCATTTT. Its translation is CASSLGTGIGTQHF.

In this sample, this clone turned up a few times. DNA of the CDR3: TGCAGCGTTGAAGAGTCCGGTCGGAACACCTTC. Its translation: CSVEESGRNTF. The V and J genes are TRBV29-1 and TRBJ1-2; no clear D. Germline-derived CDR1 and CDR2 are SQVTM and ANQGSEA. This CDR3 is 11 amino acids long. V shed 0 bases and J shed 12 bases, with 11 bases lying between them.

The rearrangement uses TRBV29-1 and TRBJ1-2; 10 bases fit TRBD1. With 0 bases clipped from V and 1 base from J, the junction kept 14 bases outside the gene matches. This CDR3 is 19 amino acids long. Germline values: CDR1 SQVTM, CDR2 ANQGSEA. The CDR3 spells CSVEEPTGGLGEGNYGYTF. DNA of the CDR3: TGCAGCGTTGAAGAACCGACAGGGGGCCTCGGGGAGGGTAACTATGGCTACACCTTC.

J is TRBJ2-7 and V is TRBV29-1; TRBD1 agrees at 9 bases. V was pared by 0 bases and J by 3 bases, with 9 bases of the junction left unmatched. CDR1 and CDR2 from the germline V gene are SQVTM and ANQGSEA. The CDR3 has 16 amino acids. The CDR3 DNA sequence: TGCAGCGTTGAAGAAAGAACAGGGGGCATTGGCTACGAGCAGTACTTC. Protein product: CSVEERTGGIGYEQYF.

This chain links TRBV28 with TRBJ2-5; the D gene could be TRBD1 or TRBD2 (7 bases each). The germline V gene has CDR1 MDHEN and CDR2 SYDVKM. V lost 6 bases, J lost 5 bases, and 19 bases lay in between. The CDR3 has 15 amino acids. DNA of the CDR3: TGTGCCAGCAGCCCTGGTCAGGGGGAGGGGGAGACCCAGTACTTC. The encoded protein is CASSPGQGEGETQYF. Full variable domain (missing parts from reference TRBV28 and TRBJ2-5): DVKVTQSSRYLVKRTGEKVFLECVQDMDHENMFWYRQDPGLGLRLIYFSYDVKMKEKGDIPEGYSVSREKKERFSLILESASTNQTSMYLCASSPGQGEGETQYFGPGTRLLVL.

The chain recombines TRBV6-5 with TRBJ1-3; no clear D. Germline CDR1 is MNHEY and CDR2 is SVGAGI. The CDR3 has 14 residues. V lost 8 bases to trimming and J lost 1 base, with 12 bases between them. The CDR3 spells CASQERISGNTIYF. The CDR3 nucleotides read TGTGCCAGCCAAGAAAGGATTTCTGGAAACACCATATATTTT.